What follows describes a single T cell receptor (beta chain). The sample originates from a study of blood T cell repertoires in COVID-19. Using immunoSEQ multiplex PCR, the repertoire was profiled, and TCRdb retains in-frame clones only, with some absent. Of over 200,000 clones in the sample, approximately 90% were seen once. Specimen: peripheral blood. This sequence originates from a woman aged 40-49 years with acute or convalescent COVID-19.

The CDR3 reads CASSYSRGSGEAFF. The CDR3, as DNA: TGTGCCAGCAGTTACTCGAGAGGGAGTGGGGAAGCTTTCTTT. This chain links TRBV6-2 or TRBV6-3 with TRBJ1-1, with D hard to call. This CDR3 contains 14 residues. The ends were cut back, 0 bases at V and 8 bases at J, with 13 bases in the middle. Germline-derived CDR1 and CDR2 are MNHEY and SVGEGT.